These 23 T cell receptor beta chains were sequenced from one sample in a study of blood T cell repertoires in COVID-19. Assay: immunoSEQ multiplex PCR; the TCRdb copy retains only in-frame clones and omits some. Found here are some 190,000 clones, 76% of them singletons; the top ten hold more than 6.5%. The specimen was peripheral blood. These receptors were collected from a woman aged 45-65 years with active or convalescent COVID-19.

The CDR3 DNA reads as TGTGCCAGCAGTTCCCAGACAGGGGGAAACACCATATATTTT. It is translated as CASSSQTGGNTIYF. V is TRBV27 and J is TRBJ1-3; 7 bases line up with TRBD1. The V gene's germline CDR1 is MNHEY and CDR2 SMNVEV (reference sequence). This CDR3 contains 14 residues. V lost 4 bases and J lost 4; bases outside the gene matches: 4.

The chain combines TRBV7-9 with TRBJ1-1; D ambiguous. CDR3 length: 13 amino acids. Per the germline V gene, CDR1 is SEHNR and CDR2 is FQNEAQ (reference sequence). V was trimmed by 6 bases and J by 1 base, leaving 9 bases between them. The CDR3 protein is CASRLTENTEAFF. The CDR3 DNA follows: TGTGCCAGCAGGCTTACAGAGAACACTGAAGCTTTCTTT.

V is TRBV6-1 and J is TRBJ2-3; 7 nucleotides align to TRBD1. The germline gives CDR1 MNHNS, CDR2 SASEGT. This CDR3 contains 16 residues. With 3 bases clipped from V and 0 bases from J, the junction kept 6 bases outside the gene matches. Here the CDR3 reads CASSDPWTGSTDTQYF. In DNA, the CDR3 is TGTGCCAGCAGTGATCCATGGACAGGAAGCACAGATACGCAGTATTTT.

This chain uses TRBV4-2 with TRBJ2-7, with 7 bases identical to TRBD2. The CDR3 extends over 17 amino acids. The V and J ends lost 1 base and 7 bases, in that order; junction bases with no gene match: 16. Germline CDR1 is LGHNA and CDR2 is YNFKEQ. CDR3 region: CASSQVRGERGFGEQYF. CDR3 in DNA: TGTGCCAGCAGCCAAGTCCGGGGTGAGCGGGGCTTCGGGGAGCAGTACTTC.

The genes are TRBV7-8 and TRBJ2-5; 7 nucleotides align to TRBD2. The trim removed 6 bases at V and 4 bases at J, leaving 8 bases unmatched. This CDR3 is built from 14 residues. Germline CDR1 and CDR2: SGHVS and FQNEAQ. CDR3 in DNA: TGTGCCAGCAGTTGGGGGGGGACTTTAGAGACCCAGTACTTC. This sequence encodes CASSWGGTLETQYF.

This clone was counted ten times or more. The rearrangement uses TRBV11-1 and TRBJ1-1; TRBD1 matches 7 bases. CDR1 is SGHAT and CDR2 is FQDESV in the germline V gene (reference sequence). This CDR3 has 15 amino acids. Trimming at V came to 2 bases and at J to 1 base, leaving 4 bases not matched to a gene. CDR3 nucleotides: TGTGCCAGCAGCTTATTCGCAGGGGGGAACACTGAAGCTTTCTTT. Translation gives CASSLFAGGNTEAFF.

The CDR3 nucleotides read TGTGCCAGCAGCTTAATAGGAACCAGAACAGGGATGAACACTGAAGCTTTCTTT. The encoded protein is CASSLIGTRTGMNTEAFF. The V gene is TRBV7-3, the J gene TRBJ1-1; D possibly corresponds to TRBD1 (6 bases). The germline CDR1 and CDR2 sequences are SGHTA and FQGTGA. The ends were cut back, 1 base at V and 0 bases at J, with 18 bases in the middle. The CDR3 spans 18 residues. The full variable domain, rest sourced from reference TRBV7-3 and TRBJ1-1, is GAGVSQTPSNKVTEKGKYVELRCDPISGHTALYWYRQSLGQGPEFLIYFQGTGAADDSGLPNDRFFAVRPEGSVSTLKIQRTERGDSAVYLCASSLIGTRTGMNTEAFFGQGTRLTVV.

The genes are TRBV9 and TRBJ1-2; D is unresolved. V lost 0 bases and J lost 0, with 6 bases in between. Germline V gene lookup returns CDR1 SGDLS and CDR2 YYNGEE. The CDR3 loop spans 14 amino acids. CDR3 sequence reads: CASSVGQSNYGYTF. DNA of the CDR3: TGTGCCAGCAGCGTAGGGCAGTCTAACTATGGCTACACCTTC.

This rearrangement joins TRBV6-2 or TRBV6-3 to TRBJ1-2; weak D call: TRBD1 (5 bases). Germline CDR1 is MNHEY and CDR2 is SVGEGT. Trimming cost V 4 bases and J 0 bases, with 9 bases left between them. The CDR3 has 14 amino acids. CDR3 protein: CASSWRRANYGYTF. The CDR3 DNA is TGTGCCAGCAGTTGGCGCAGGGCTAACTATGGCTACACCTTC.

CDR3 DNA sequence: TGTGCCAGCAGTTCTGGCGGGACAGGGGGCACTGAAGCTTTCTTT. This gives the protein CASSSGGTGGTEAFF. The chain links TRBV28 to TRBJ1-1; 11 bases are a match to TRBD1. V lost 4 bases, J lost 4 bases, and 5 bases stayed unmatched. In germline, CDR1 is MDHEN, CDR2 SYDVKM. This CDR3 comprises 15 residues.

This CDR3 reads CASSPGLAAKSGEQYF. CDR3 DNA: TGCGCCAGCAGCCCGGGACTAGCGGCCAAGAGTGGCGAGCAGTACTTC. The V call is TRBV4-1, the J call TRBJ2-7, with TRBD2 matching 11 bases. Germline CDR1 reads MGHRA; CDR2 reads YSYEKL. V shed 4 bases, J shed 6 bases, and the junction held 11 bases outside the gene matches. The CDR3 runs 16 residues.

The V and J genes are TRBV3-1 (or the pseudogene TRBV3-2) and TRBJ2-7; 12 positions match TRBD2. The CDR3 is 16 residues long. Germline loops: CDR1 LGHDT, CDR2 YNNKEL (reference sequence). V lost 4 bases and J lost 6; bases outside the gene matches: 10. In DNA form, the CDR3 reads TGTGCCAGCAGCCTTAGACTAGCGGGGGCCTTCGGCGAGCAGTACTTC. It encodes CASSLRLAGAFGEQYF.

V and J are TRBV7-9 and TRBJ1-2; tentative D call: TRBD1 (6 bases). With 0 bases removed from V and 3 bases from J, the gap between germline ends came to 8 bases. Germline lookup yields CDR1 SEHNR and CDR2 FQNEAQ (reference sequence). CDR3 size: 14 residues. CDR3 loop: CASSLAAGDYGYTF. The CDR3 region has the DNA TGTGCCAGCAGCTTAGCTGCAGGGGACTATGGCTACACCTTC. Drawing the rest from reference TRBV7-9 and TRBJ1-2, the complete variable domain is DTGVSQNPRHKITKRGQNVTFRCDPISEHNRLYWYRQTLGQGPEFLTYFQNEAQLEKSRLLSDRFSAERPKGSFSTLEIQRTEQGDSAMYLCASSLAAGDYGYTFGSGTRLTVV.

This chain joins TRBV7-2 and TRBJ1-1; no firm D call. This CDR3 is 13 amino acids long. Germline V gives CDR1 SGHTA, CDR2 FQGNSA. The V and J ends lost 5 bases and 1 base respectively, with 8 bases between them. The CDR3 DNA sequence: TGTGCCAGCAGCCGTAACTGGAACACTGAAGCTTTCTTT. Its translation: CASSRNWNTEAFF.

The chain joins TRBV28 to TRBJ2-1; 11 bases are shared with TRBD2. In germline, CDR1 is MDHEN, CDR2 SYDVKM. The CDR3 covers 17 residues. V lost 4 bases to trimming and J lost 5 bases; unmatched junction nucleotides: 10. The CDR3 nucleotides read TGTGCCAGCAGTTCACTAGCGGGAGAATCGATCCACAATGAGCAGTTCTTC. Translation gives CASSSLAGESIHNEQFF.

The chain combines TRBV11-1 with TRBJ1-2, with TRBD1 matching over 7 bases. Germline CDR1 SGHAT, CDR2 FQDESV (reference sequence). The CDR3 has 15 amino acids. V was clipped by 5 bases and J by 3 bases; unmatched bases: 9. CDR3 amino acids: CASSPTKDRYYGYTF. The DNA for the CDR3 is TGTGCCAGCAGCCCGACCAAGGACAGGTACTATGGCTACACCTTC.

V usage is TRBV6-2 or TRBV6-3 and J usage is TRBJ2-3, with D unresolved. This CDR3 comprises 15 residues. The V and J ends lost 0 bases and 0 bases respectively, with 7 bases between them. The germline V gene encodes CDR1 MNHEY and CDR2 SVGEGT. The CDR3 coding sequence is TGTGCCAGCAGTTACTCGCTGGCTAGCACAGATACGCAGTATTTT. This encodes CASSYSLASTDTQYF.

V usage is TRBV5-1 and J usage is TRBJ1-1, with D possibly TRBD1 on 6 matching bases. This CDR3 spans 16 amino acids. CDR1 and CDR2 (germline): SGHRS, YFSETQ. Trimming took off 1 base at V and 2 bases at J, with 15 bases between the two ends. The CDR3 region is CASSLSLLGTNTEAFF. The DNA for the CDR3 is TGCGCCAGCAGCTTGTCGCTGCTGGGGACAAACACTGAAGCTTTCTTT.

This clone was recorded only once. This sequence joins TRBV4-3 and TRBJ1-3, with 7 bases fitting TRBD1. The V gene's germline CDR1 is LGHNA and CDR2 YSLEER. J lost 2 bases, V lost 0 bases, and 7 bases had no gene match. The CDR3 runs 17 residues. CDR3 sequence: CASSQDPRQGAGNTIYF. For the CDR3, the DNA is TGCGCCAGCAGCCAAGACCCCCGACAGGGCGCTGGAAACACCATATATTTT.

This chain links TRBV30 with TRBJ2-5, with TRBD1 identical over 8 bases. J lost 2 bases, V lost 5 bases, and 7 bases had no gene match. The germline CDR1 and CDR2 sequences are GTSNPN and SVGIG (reference sequence). The CDR3 contains 14 residues. The CDR3 region is CAWDRDRKQETQYF. CDR3 coding DNA: TGTGCCTGGGACCGGGACAGGAAACAAGAGACCCAGTACTTC.

This clone was seen just once. V and J are TRBV7-2 and TRBJ2-1; TRBD1 is a possible D gene (6 bases). Looked up from germline, CDR1 is SGHTA and CDR2 is FQGNSA. The V gene lost 5 bases and the J gene lost 4 bases, with 18 bases spanning the gap. The CDR3 length is 16 residues. Here the CDR3 reads CASSPPGVRGYNEQFF. CDR3 DNA: TGTGCCAGCAGCCCGCCAGGGGTGAGGGGGTACAATGAGCAGTTCTTC. Full variable domain (remainder filled in from reference TRBV7-2 and TRBJ2-1): GAGVSQSPSNKVTEKGKDVELRCDPISGHTALYWYRQSLGQGLEFLIYFQGNSAPDKSGLPSDRFSAERTGGSVSTLTIQRTQQEDSAVYLCASSPPGVRGYNEQFFGPGTRLTVL.

The chain recombines TRBV2 with TRBJ1-2; TRBD1 aligns across 8 bases. Trimming at V came to 9 bases and at J to 0 bases, leaving 3 bases not matched to a gene. Germline CDR1 is SNHLY and CDR2 is FYNNEI. This CDR3 region has 13 residues. This CDR3 reads CARGTGANYGYTF. The DNA of the CDR3 is TGTGCCAGAGGGACAGGCGCTAACTATGGCTACACCTTC.

The genes are TRBV12-3 or TRBV12-4 and TRBJ1-2; 7 nucleotides align to TRBD1. The CDR3 contains 12 residues. V lost 11 bases, J lost 7 bases, and 10 bases stayed unmatched. CDR3 bases: TGTGCCGGAAAGAAGGGGGCGGGTGGCTACACCTTC. Translated, it gives CAGKKGAGGYTF.